This T cell receptor beta chain was retrieved from a study of cytomegalovirus exposure and HLA in healthy donors. General study points: A few of the chains that were CMV-associated were confirmed in vitro to be specific for CMV antigens.

V was pared by 2 bases and J by 12 bases, with 13 bases between. There are 12 residues in the CDR3. The germline gives CDR1 MNHEY, CDR2 SMNVEV (reference sequence). Profiled with immunoSEQ multiplex PCR; TCRdb holds only in-frame clones, not every one. This sample has fewer than 120,000 clones, with roughly 89% found just once. Concerning this clone: Its specificity is unknown.

Input material: PBMCs. The rearrangement links TRBV27 to TRBJ1-1; the D gene is possibly TRBD1 (6 bases). The clonotype comes from a woman aged 18-29 years in good health and CMV-seronegative. The CDR3 DNA reads TGTGCCAGCAGTTTAGACAGGACACGTTCTTTCTTT. Amino acid sequence: CASSLDRTRSFF.